Following are 27 T cell receptor beta chains from one sample sequenced in a study of blood T cell repertoires in COVID-19. TCRdb keeps only in-frame clones here, not all; method: immunoSEQ multiplex PCR. The data show under 250,000 clones, with approximately 87% seen just once and approximately 2.5% held by the top ten. The sample consisted of peripheral blood. These receptors came from a woman in her 70s with active or convalescent COVID-19.

V is TRBV19 and J is TRBJ2-2, with D unresolved. V lost 0 bases and J lost 4, with 3 bases in between. CDR1 and CDR2 from the germline V gene are LNHDA and SQIVND (reference sequence). This CDR3 contains 13 residues. CDR3 sequence reads: CASSIDVTGELFF. CDR3 nucleotides: TGTGCCAGTAGTATAGACGTCACCGGGGAGCTGTTTTTT. The complete variable domain, with remaining parts taken from reference TRBV19 and TRBJ2-2, reads DGGITQSPKYLFRKEGQNVTLSCEQNLNHDAMYWYRQDPGQGLRLIYYSQIVNDFQKGDIAEGYSVSREKKESFPLTVTSAQKNPTAFYLCASSIDVTGELFFGEGSRLTVL.

This chain links TRBV5-4 with TRBJ1-4; the match to TRBD1 covers 7 bases. The germline V gene has CDR1 SGHNT and CDR2 YYREEE (reference sequence). V trimming: 0 bases; J trimming: 4 bases; junction bases outside the gene matches: 3. The CDR3 extends over 15 amino acids. The CDR3 nucleotides are TGTGCCAGCAGCTTGGGGGGACAGTTTAATGAAAAACTGTTTTTT. Its protein product is CASSLGGQFNEKLFF.

This clone occurred a few times. V and J are TRBV7-9 and TRBJ2-3, with TRBD1 as a possible D gene (5 bases). Germline CDR1 SEHNR, CDR2 FQNEAQ (reference sequence). The CDR3 is made up of 16 amino acids. V lost 5 bases, J lost 2 bases, and 17 bases lay in between. CDR3 sequence: CASSPGRQSLTDTQYF. As DNA, the CDR3 is TGTGCCAGCAGCCCCGGTCGACAGAGCCTCACAGATACGCAGTATTTT.

V is TRBV19 and J is TRBJ2-7, with TRBD1 matching over 8 bases. Germline values: CDR1 LNHDA, CDR2 SQIVND (reference sequence). CDR3 length: 14 amino acids. V trimming: 3 bases; J trimming: 3 bases; junction bases outside the gene matches: 4. CDR3: CASSIGQGDYEQYF. CDR3 DNA: TGTGCCAGTAGTATCGGACAGGGAGACTACGAGCAGTACTTC.

The chain recombines TRBV5-1 with TRBJ2-7; 9 bases are a match to TRBD1. The CDR3 runs 15 residues. J was trimmed by 3 bases and V by 3 bases; bases with no gene match: 7. From germline, CDR1 is SGHRS and CDR2 YFSETQ. The CDR3 loop reads CASSSTGTGRYEQYF. The CDR3 coding sequence is TGCGCCAGCAGCTCGACCGGGACAGGGCGCTACGAGCAGTACTTC.

This CDR3 reads CASSLVSGSSYEQYF. The CDR3 DNA sequence: TGCGCCAGCAGCTTGGTCAGCGGGAGCTCCTACGAGCAGTACTTC. This chain links TRBV5-1 with TRBJ2-7; 8 nucleotides match TRBD2. Germline trimming cut 0 bases from V and 0 bases from J; bases unmatched to any gene: 2. The CDR3 consists of 15 residues. Germline assignment: CDR1 SGHRS and CDR2 YFSETQ.

This clone was seen a handful of times. The chain carries TRBV18 and TRBJ2-1; possibly TRBD1 for D (6 bases). Germline-derived CDR1 and CDR2 are KGHSH and LQKENI. V lost 3 bases and J 4 bases, leaving 10 bases between the germline ends. This CDR3 region has 14 residues. CDR3 DNA sequence: TGTGCCAGCTCACCCAGACAGGTATACAATGAGCAGTTCTTC. Protein: CASSPRQVYNEQFF.

The genes are TRBV19 and TRBJ2-3; D uncertain. V lost 5 bases to trimming and J lost 6 bases, with 12 bases between them. Germline-derived CDR1 and CDR2 are LNHDA and SQIVND (reference sequence). The CDR3 contains 13 residues. The CDR3 protein is CASSYNPRDTQYF. In DNA, the CDR3 is TGTGCCAGTAGTTATAACCCCCGGGATACGCAGTATTTT.

This clone turned up a few times. The J gene is TRBJ2-1, the V gene TRBV18, with D tentatively TRBD2 (6 bases). Germline V gene sequence: CDR1 KGHSH, CDR2 LQKENI. The CDR3 consists of 18 residues. Trimming took 1 base from V and 2 from J, leaving 18 bases between them. The CDR3 DNA is TGTGCCAGCTCACCACGCGGGAAGGGCGGGGTTGCCTACAATGAGCAGTTCTTC. Residues: CASSPRGKGGVAYNEQFF.

J is TRBJ2-7 and V is TRBV20-1; D is unresolved. The CDR3 is 10 amino acids. Germline CDR1 reads DFQATT; CDR2 reads SNEGSKA (reference sequence). The V and J ends lost 6 bases and 7 bases respectively, with 10 bases between them. The CDR3 bases are TGCAGTGCCACCTTACGGGAGCAGTACTTC. The encoded protein is CSATLREQYF.

The chain is built from TRBV15 and TRBJ1-1; TRBD1 matches at 7 bases. In germline, CDR1 is LNHNV, CDR2 YYDKDF (reference sequence). The CDR3 extends over 14 amino acids. Trimming at V came to 9 bases and at J to 0 bases, leaving 7 bases not matched to a gene. CDR3 nucleotide sequence: TGTGCCACTAACCCCGACAGGGTGAACACTGAAGCTTTCTTT. Amino acids: CATNPDRVNTEAFF.

This sequence joins TRBV29-1 and TRBJ1-2; a weak D match, TRBD1 (5 bases). CDR3 length: 13 residues. The ends were cut back, 4 bases at V and 6 bases at J, with 15 bases in the middle. The V gene's germline CDR1 is SQVTM and CDR2 ANQGSEA. CDR3 coding DNA: TGCAGCGTTGCCTCCCGCGGGACGGATGGCTACACCTTC. Its translation is CSVASRGTDGYTF.

The genes are TRBV5-1 and TRBJ2-1; 9 positions match TRBD2. The CDR3 sequence is 16 residues long. The germline CDR1 and CDR2 sequences are SGHRS and YFSETQ. V gave up 6 bases and J gave up 3 bases; unmatched junction bases: 10. CDR3 nucleotide sequence: TGCGCCAGCAATCTCCTCGGAGCGGGAGGCTACAATGAGCAGTTCTTC. Encoded protein: CASNLLGAGGYNEQFF.

V usage is TRBV5-1 and J usage is TRBJ1-4; TRBD1 aligns across 7 bases. This CDR3 region has 14 residues. Germline CDR1 and CDR2: SGHRS and YFSETQ. The junction had 6 bases not matched to a gene; V was cut back by 3 bases and J by 7 bases. The CDR3 is CASSSGTATEKLFF. DNA for the CDR3: TGCGCCAGCAGCTCCGGGACAGCCACTGAAAAACTGTTTTTT.

This sequence joins TRBV19 and TRBJ2-7, with 7 bases aligning to TRBD2. The germline CDR1 and CDR2 sequences are LNHDA and SQIVND (reference sequence). The CDR3 has 14 amino acids. V gave up 9 bases and J gave up 2 bases; unmatched junction bases: 10. CDR3 sequence: CASTGGGGTYEQYF. As DNA, the CDR3 is TGTGCCAGCACGGGGGGTGGCGGCACCTACGAGCAGTACTTC. Full variable domain (outside the CDR3, taken from reference TRBV19 and TRBJ2-7): DGGITQSPKYLFRKEGQNVTLSCEQNLNHDAMYWYRQDPGQGLRLIYYSQIVNDFQKGDIAEGYSVSREKKESFPLTVTSAQKNPTAFYLCASTGGGGTYEQYFGPGTRLTVT.

Written as DNA, the CDR3 is TGTGCCAGCTCACCGGGACTAGCGGGGAATGAGCAGTTCTTC. Protein: CASSPGLAGNEQFF. J is TRBJ2-1 and V is TRBV18; 13 bases agree with TRBD2. Per the germline V gene, CDR1 is KGHSH and CDR2 is LQKENI. V trimming: 3 bases; J trimming: 7 bases; junction bases outside the gene matches: 0. This CDR3 spans 14 amino acids.

This clone turned up a few times. The gene calls are TRBV9 and TRBJ1-4; 7 positions agree with TRBD1. Looked up from germline, CDR1 is SGDLS and CDR2 is YYNGEE. CDR3 length: 13 residues. V shed 4 bases and J 5 bases; nucleotides not matched to a gene: 2. The CDR3 DNA is TGTGCCAGCAGCCCAGGGGGGAATGAAAAACTGTTTTTT. Translating it yields CASSPGGNEKLFF.

In this sample, this clone turned up once. The V gene is TRBV2, the J gene TRBJ2-3, with 7 bases identical to TRBD1. J gave up 2 bases and V 4 bases, and 6 bases lay outside the gene matches. CDR3 length: 15 residues. Germline loops: CDR1 SNHLY, CDR2 FYNNEI. Written as DNA, the CDR3 is TGTGCCAGCAGTGTACAGGGGAGCCCCACAGATACGCAGTATTTT. Translating gives CASSVQGSPTDTQYF.

V usage is TRBV6-4 and J usage is TRBJ2-2; no clear D. V was pared by 7 bases and J by 5 bases, with 8 bases between. Germline lookup yields CDR1 MRHNA and CDR2 SNTAGT. The CDR3 extends over 12 amino acids. This chain's CDR3 is CASTTKTGELFF. Written as DNA, the CDR3 is TGTGCCAGCACCACTAAAACCGGGGAGCTGTTTTTT.

The chain couples TRBV19 to TRBJ2-1, with 7 bases identical to TRBD2. The CDR3 covers 14 residues. Germline V gene sequence: CDR1 LNHDA, CDR2 SQIVND (reference sequence). Trimming removed 3 bases from V and 7 bases from J; junction bases left unmatched: 6. The DNA of the CDR3 is TGTGCCAGTAGTATTGGAAGGGGAGGGAATGAGCAGTTCTTC. Translated, it gives CASSIGRGGNEQFF.

This clone was detected a few times. This chain connects TRBV25-1 to TRBJ2-5; weak D call: TRBD2 (6 bases). V lost 3 bases and J 5 bases, leaving 10 bases between the germline ends. Germline loops: CDR1 MGHDK, CDR2 SYGVNS. The length of the CDR3 is 13 residues. The CDR3 reads CASSDPSGETQYF. The CDR3 DNA follows: TGTGCCAGCAGTGATCCGAGCGGGGAGACCCAGTACTTC.

The chain carries TRBV5-1 and TRBJ2-7; TRBD1 aligns across 12 bases. This CDR3 is built from 16 residues. Germline V gene data show CDR1 as SGHRS and CDR2 as YFSETQ. The junction had 10 bases not matched to a gene; V was cut back by 4 bases and J by 5 bases. This CDR3 reads CASSLLGGTGGDEQYF. The CDR3, as DNA: TGCGCCAGCAGCCTCCTAGGCGGGACAGGGGGCGACGAGCAGTACTTC.

The rearrangement joins TRBV11-2 to TRBJ2-7; tentatively, D is TRBD1 (6 bases). V lost 5 bases and J 5 bases, leaving 19 bases between the germline ends. The CDR3 spans 15 residues. CDR1 SGHAT and CDR2 FQNNGV come from the germline V gene. CDR3 in DNA: TGTGCCAGCAGCACCTTCACACAGGGTAAAGACGAGCAGTACTTC. Its protein product is CASSTFTQGKDEQYF.

The J gene is TRBJ2-3, the V gene TRBV2; 11 positions agree with TRBD2. Germline V gene data show CDR1 as SNHLY and CDR2 as FYNNEI. The V gene end was trimmed by 6 bases and the J gene end by 4 bases; junction bases not matched to a gene: 9. The length of the CDR3 is 16 residues. The CDR3 DNA sequence: TGTGCCAGCAGAGACGGGACTAGCGGTGGCCCAGATACGCAGTATTTT. It specifies CASRDGTSGGPDTQYF.

The chain employs TRBV5-1 and TRBJ1-2; TRBD1 matches 12 bases. V lost 7 bases and J lost 4; bases outside the gene matches: 11. Germline CDR1 is SGHRS and CDR2 is YFSETQ. This CDR3 spans 16 amino acids. The CDR3 DNA reads as TGCGCCAGCGAGTCGGGACAGGGGGCCCGGAGCTATGGCTACACCTTC. This encodes CASESGQGARSYGYTF.

The chain carries TRBV5-1 and TRBJ2-5, with 7 nucleotides matching TRBD2. The CDR3 length is 14 residues. Germline V gene lookup returns CDR1 SGHRS and CDR2 YFSETQ. After removal of 5 bases from V and 1 base from J, the junction contained 5 bases not matched to a gene. DNA of the CDR3: TGCGCCAGCAGAGCGGGGCCCGTCCAAGAGACCCAGTACTTC. Its translation is CASRAGPVQETQYF.

CDR3 nucleotide sequence: TGTGCCATCAGTGAGGGGAGTGCGGTCGCCAAAAACATTCAGTACTTC. Translating it yields CAISEGSAVAKNIQYF. V and J are TRBV10-3 and TRBJ2-4; a possible D gene is TRBD2 (5 bases). The ends were cut back, 2 bases at V and 1 base at J, with 12 bases in the middle. Germline CDR1 ENHRY, CDR2 SYGVKD. The CDR3 length is 16 residues.